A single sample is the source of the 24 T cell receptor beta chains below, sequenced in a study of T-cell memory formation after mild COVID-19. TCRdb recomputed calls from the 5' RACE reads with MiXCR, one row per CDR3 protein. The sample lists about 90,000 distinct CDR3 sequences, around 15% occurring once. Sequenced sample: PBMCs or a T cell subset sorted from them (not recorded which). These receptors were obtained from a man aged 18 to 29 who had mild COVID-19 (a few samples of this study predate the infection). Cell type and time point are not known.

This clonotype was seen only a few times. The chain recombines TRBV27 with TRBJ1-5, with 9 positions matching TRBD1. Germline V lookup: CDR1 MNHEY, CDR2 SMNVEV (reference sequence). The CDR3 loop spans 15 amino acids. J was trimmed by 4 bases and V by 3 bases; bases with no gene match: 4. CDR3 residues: CASSLGQGSNQPQHF. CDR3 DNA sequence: TGTGCCAGCAGTTTGGGACAGGGAAGTAATCAGCCCCAGCATTTT.

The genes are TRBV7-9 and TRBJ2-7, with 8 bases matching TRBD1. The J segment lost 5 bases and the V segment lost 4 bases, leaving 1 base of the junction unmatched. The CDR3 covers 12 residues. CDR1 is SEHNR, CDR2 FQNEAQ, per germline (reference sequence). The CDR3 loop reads CASSWTGHEQYV. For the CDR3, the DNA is TGTGCCAGCAGCTGGACAGGGCACGAGCAGTACGTC.

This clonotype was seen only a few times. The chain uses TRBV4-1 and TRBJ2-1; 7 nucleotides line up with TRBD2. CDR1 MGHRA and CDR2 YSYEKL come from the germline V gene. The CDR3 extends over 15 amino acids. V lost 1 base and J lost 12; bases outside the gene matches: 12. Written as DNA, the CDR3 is TGCGCCAGCAGCCAAGTCTTTGGCGGGGGTCCTAGGCAGTTCTTC. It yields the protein CASSQVFGGGPRQFF.

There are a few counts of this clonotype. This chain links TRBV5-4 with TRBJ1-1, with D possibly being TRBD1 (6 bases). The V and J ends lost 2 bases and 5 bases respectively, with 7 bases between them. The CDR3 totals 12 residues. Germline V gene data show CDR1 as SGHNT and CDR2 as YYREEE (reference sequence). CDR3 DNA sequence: TGTGCCAGCAGCTTCAGGGGTACTGAAGCTTTCTTT. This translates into CASSFRGTEAFF.

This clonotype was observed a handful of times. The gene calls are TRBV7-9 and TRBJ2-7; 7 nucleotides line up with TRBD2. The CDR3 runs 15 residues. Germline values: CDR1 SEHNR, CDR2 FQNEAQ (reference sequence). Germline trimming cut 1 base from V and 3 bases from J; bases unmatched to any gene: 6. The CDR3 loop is CASSLGEGLFYEQYV. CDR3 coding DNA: TGTGCCAGCAGCTTAGGGGAGGGACTATTCTACGAGCAGTACGTC.

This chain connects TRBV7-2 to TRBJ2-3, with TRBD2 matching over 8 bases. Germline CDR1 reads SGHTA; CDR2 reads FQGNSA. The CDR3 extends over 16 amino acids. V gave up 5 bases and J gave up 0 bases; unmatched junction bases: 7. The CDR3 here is CASSPRGGGSTDTQYF. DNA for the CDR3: TGTGCCAGCAGCCCGCGCGGCGGGGGGAGCACAGATACGCAGTATTTT.

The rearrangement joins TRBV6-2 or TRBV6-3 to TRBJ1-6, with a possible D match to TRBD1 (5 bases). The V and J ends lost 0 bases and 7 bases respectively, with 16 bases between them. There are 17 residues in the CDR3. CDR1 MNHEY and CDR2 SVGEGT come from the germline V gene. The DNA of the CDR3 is TGTGCCAGCAGTTACTCGGGGCTCCCCGGGATGAATTCACCCCTCCACTTT. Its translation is CASSYSGLPGMNSPLHF.

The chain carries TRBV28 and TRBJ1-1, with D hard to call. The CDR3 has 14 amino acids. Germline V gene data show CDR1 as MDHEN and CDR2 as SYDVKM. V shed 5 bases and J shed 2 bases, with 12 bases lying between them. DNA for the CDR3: TGTGCCAGCAGTCAAAATAGAGTCAACACTGAAGCTTTCTTT. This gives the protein CASSQNRVNTEAFF.

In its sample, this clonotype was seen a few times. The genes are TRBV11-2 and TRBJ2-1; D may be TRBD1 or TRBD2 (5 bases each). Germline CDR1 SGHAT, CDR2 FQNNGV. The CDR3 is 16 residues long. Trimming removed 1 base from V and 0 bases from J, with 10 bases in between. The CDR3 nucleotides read TGTGCCAGCAGCTTAGGTGGGACGGTCTCCTACAATGAGCAGTTCTTC. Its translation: CASSLGGTVSYNEQFF.

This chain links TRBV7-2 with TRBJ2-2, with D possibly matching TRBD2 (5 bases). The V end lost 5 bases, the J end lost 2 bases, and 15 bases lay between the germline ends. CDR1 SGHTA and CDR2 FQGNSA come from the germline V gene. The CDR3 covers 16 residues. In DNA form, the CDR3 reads TGTGCCAGCAGCGCACGGGGTAGCCCTAACACCGGGGAGCTGTTTTTT. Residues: CASSARGSPNTGELFF.

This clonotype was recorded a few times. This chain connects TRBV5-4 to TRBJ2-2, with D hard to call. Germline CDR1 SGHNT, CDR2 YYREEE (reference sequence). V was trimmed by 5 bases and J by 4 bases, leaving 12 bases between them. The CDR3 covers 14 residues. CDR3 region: CASRVLGPTGELFF. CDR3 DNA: TGTGCCAGCAGAGTGCTAGGGCCCACCGGGGAGCTGTTTTTT. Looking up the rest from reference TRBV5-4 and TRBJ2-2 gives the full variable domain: ETGVTQSPTHLIKTRGQQVTLRCSSQSGHNTVSWYQQALGQGPQFIFQYYREEENGRGNFPPRFSGLQFPNYSSELNVNALELDDSALYLCASRVLGPTGELFFGEGSRLTVL.

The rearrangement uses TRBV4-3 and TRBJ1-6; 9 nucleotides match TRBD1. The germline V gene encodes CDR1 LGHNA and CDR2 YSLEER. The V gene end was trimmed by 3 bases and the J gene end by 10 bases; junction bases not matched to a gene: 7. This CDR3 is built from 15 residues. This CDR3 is CASSQRVDRGSPLHF. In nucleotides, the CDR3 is TGCGCCAGCAGCCAGCGCGTGGACAGGGGATCACCCCTCCACTTT.

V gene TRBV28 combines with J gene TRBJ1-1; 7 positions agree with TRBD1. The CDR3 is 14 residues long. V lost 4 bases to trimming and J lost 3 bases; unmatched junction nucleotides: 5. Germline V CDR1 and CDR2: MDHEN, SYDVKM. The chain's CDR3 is CASSYVTGDTEAFF. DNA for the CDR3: TGTGCCAGCAGTTATGTCACAGGGGACACTGAAGCTTTCTTT.

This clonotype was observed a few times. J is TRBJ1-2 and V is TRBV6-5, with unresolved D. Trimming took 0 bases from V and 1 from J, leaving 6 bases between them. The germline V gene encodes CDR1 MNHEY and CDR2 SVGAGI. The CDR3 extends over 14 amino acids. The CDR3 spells CASSYSYGNYGYTF. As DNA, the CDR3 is TGTGCCAGCAGTTACTCGTACGGTAACTATGGCTACACCTTC.

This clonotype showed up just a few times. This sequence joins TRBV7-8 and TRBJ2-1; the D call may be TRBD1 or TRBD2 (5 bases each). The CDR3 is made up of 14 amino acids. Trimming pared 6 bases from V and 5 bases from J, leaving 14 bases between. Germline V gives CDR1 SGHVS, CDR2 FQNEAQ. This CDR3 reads CASSTGTLHNEQFF. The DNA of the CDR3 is TGTGCCAGCAGTACTGGGACCTTACACAATGAGCAGTTCTTC.

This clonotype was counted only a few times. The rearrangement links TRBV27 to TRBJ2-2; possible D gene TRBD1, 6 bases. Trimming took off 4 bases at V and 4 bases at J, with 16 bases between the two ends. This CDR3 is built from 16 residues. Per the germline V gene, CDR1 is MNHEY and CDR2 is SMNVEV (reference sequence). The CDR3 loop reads CASSSSTGEFTGELFF. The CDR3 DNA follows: TGTGCCAGCAGTTCATCGACAGGCGAATTCACCGGGGAGCTGTTTTTT.

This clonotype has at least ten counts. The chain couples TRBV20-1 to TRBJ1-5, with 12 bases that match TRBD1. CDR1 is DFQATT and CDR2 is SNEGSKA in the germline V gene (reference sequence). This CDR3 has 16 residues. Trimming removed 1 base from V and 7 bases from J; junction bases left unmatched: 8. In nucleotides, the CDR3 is TGCAGTGCTAGAGCTTCGGGACAGGGGGCGGGCCAGCCCCAGCATTTT. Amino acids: CSARASGQGAGQPQHF.

This CDR3 is CASSLQDYEQYF. Here the CDR3 DNA reads TGTGCCAGCAGTTTACAGGACTACGAGCAGTACTTC. The V and J genes are TRBV12-3 or TRBV12-4 and TRBJ2-7; no clear D gene. The CDR3 contains 12 residues. V lost 2 bases and J 3 bases, leaving 5 bases between the germline ends.

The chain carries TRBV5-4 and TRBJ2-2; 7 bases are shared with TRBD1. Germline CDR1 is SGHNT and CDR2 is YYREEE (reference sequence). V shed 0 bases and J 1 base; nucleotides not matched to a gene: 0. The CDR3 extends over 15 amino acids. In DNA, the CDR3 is TGTGCCAGCAGCTTGGGGACAGGGAACACCGGGGAGCTGTTTTTT. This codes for CASSLGTGNTGELFF.

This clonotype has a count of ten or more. The chain's CDR3 is CSVVDTGELFF. As DNA, the CDR3 is TGCAGCGTTGTAGACACCGGGGAGCTGTTTTTT. The chain recombines TRBV29-1 with TRBJ2-2; D ambiguous. Germline loops: CDR1 SQVTM, CDR2 ANQGSEA. The CDR3 extends over 11 amino acids. The ends were cut back, 4 bases at V and 3 bases at J, with 3 bases in the middle.

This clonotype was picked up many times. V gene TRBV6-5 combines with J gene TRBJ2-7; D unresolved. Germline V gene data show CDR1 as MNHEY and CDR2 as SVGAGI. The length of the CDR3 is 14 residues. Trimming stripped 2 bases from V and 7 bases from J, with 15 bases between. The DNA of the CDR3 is TGTGCCAGCAGTTACGGGTCCCGCGTTGGAGAGCAGTACTTC. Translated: CASSYGSRVGEQYF.

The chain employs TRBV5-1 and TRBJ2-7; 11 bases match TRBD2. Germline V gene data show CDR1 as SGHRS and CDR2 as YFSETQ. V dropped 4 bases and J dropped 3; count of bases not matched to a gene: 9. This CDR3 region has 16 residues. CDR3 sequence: CASSATASGGFYEQYF. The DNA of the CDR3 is TGCGCCAGCAGCGCGACCGCTAGCGGGGGGTTCTACGAGCAGTACTTC.

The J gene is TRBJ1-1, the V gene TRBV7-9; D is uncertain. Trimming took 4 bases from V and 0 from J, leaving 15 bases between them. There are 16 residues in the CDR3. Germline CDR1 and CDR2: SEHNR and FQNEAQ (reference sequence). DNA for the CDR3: TGTGCCAGCAGCTCCCCTGGGGAGCCGTTGAACACTGAAGCTTTCTTT. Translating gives CASSSPGEPLNTEAFF.

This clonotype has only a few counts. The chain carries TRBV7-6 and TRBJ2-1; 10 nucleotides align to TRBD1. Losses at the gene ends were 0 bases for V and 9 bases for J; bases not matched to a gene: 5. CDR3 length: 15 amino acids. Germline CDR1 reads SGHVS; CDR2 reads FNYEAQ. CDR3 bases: TGTGCCAGCAGCTTAGCTGGACAGGGGGTTGGTGAGCAGTTCTTC. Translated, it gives CASSLAGQGVGEQFF.